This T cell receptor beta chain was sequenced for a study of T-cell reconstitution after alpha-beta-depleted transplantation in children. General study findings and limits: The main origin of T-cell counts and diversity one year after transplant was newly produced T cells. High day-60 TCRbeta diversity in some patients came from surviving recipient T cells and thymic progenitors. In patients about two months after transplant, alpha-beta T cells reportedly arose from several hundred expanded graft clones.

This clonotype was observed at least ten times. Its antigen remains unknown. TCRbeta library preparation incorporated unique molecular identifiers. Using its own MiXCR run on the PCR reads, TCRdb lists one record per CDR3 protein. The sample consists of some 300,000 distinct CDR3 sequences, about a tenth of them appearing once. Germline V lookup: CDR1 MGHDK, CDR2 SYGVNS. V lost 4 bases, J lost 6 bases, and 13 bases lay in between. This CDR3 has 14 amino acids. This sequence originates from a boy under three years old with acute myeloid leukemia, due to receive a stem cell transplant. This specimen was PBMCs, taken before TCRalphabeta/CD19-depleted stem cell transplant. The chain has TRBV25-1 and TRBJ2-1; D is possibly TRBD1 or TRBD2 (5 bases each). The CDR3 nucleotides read TGTGCCAGCAGTGTGTCGGGGCCGTTCAATGAGCAGTTCTTC. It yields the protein CASSVSGPFNEQFF.